One sample yielded the 27 T cell receptor delta chains listed below, sequenced in a study of gamma delta lymphoproliferative disorders and STAT genes. TCRdb fed the multiplex PCR reads into CATT to redo clone calling. This table has about 1,300 delta-chain clones, 0.8% to 0.9% appearing once. Sequencing used genomic DNA taken from PBMCs of patients and controls. Sequenced input: blood. The receptor set was obtained from a human donor in good health.

This clone was recorded a few times. This is likely an artifact of a read error, given a far larger clone one base away. Distinct nucleotide sequences in the sample also encode this CDR3. The genes are TRDV1 and TRDJ1, with 13 bases that match TRDD3. CDR1 and CDR2 from the germline V gene are TSWWSYY and QGS. V lost 3 bases to trimming and J lost 0 bases; unmatched junction nucleotides: 10. The CDR3 is made up of 19 amino acids. CDR3 DNA: TGTGCTCTTGGGGAGCAGCCCCTACTGGGGGATACGTACACCGATAAACTCATCTTT. It translates to CALGEQPLLGDTYTDKLIF.

Worth noting for this clone: TCRdb shows a much larger clone's protein in place of this DNA's translation, and the two differ at residue 13, likely through a read error; the protein shown is translated from the DNA. The rearrangement uses TRDV1 and TRDJ1; TRDD3 matches at 10 bases. The germline V gene encodes CDR1 TSWWSYY and CDR2 QGS. The CDR3 consists of 20 residues. V was clipped by 4 bases and J by 4 bases; unmatched bases: 21. CDR3 residues: CALGVAFLSGGYVTIDKLIF. The CDR3 DNA sequence: TGTGCTCTTGGGGTCGCCTTCCTATCGGGGGGATACGTCACGATCGATAAACTCATCTTT.

In its sample, this clone is large. Additional DNA sequences in this sample encode the identical CDR3. The gene calls are TRDV1 and TRDJ1, with D maybe TRDD2 (6 bases). The V gene lost 9 bases and the J gene lost 0 bases, with 23 bases spanning the gap. Germline V lookup: CDR1 TSWWSYY, CDR2 QGS. The CDR3 runs to 17 residues. The CDR3 region is CALHRGYLSYNTDKLIF. CDR3 coding DNA: TGTGCTCTACATCGGGGGTACCTTTCCTATAACACCGATAAACTCATCTTT.

Regarding this clone: One base separates it from a far larger clone, so it is likely a read error. This CDR3 is also generated by other DNA sequences in the sample. This rearrangement joins TRAV38-2/DV8 to TRDJ1, with D possibly matching TRDD3 (6 bases). Germline assignment: CDR1 TSESDYY and CDR2 QEAYKQQN. There are 19 residues in the CDR3. The CDR3 loop reads CAFMKPQGGGWGFTDKLIF. In DNA form, the CDR3 reads TGTGCCTTCATGAAGCCACAGGGTGGCGGGTGGGGGTTCACCGATAAACTCATCTTT.

Remarks on this clone: The protein TCRdb gives is from a much larger clone and does not agree with this DNA's translation at residue 12, likely a read error; the protein shown here comes from the DNA. The J gene is TRDJ1, the V gene TRDV2; 10 bases agree with TRDD3. This CDR3 region has 18 residues. V dropped 0 bases and J dropped 1; count of bases not matched to a gene: 10. CDR1 is GEAIGNYY and CDR2 is EKD in the germline V gene. CDR3 coding DNA: TGTGCCTGTGACACCGTTTTGGTGGGGGATACCTGCACCGATAAACTCATCTTT. This encodes CACDTVLVGDTCTDKLIF.

About this clone: TCRdb's protein, taken from a much larger clone, differs from this DNA's translation at residue 3, likely owing to a read error; the protein displayed comes from the DNA. The rearrangement joins TRAV14/DV4 to TRDJ1, with 7 positions matching TRDD3. Germline V gene lookup returns CDR1 TSDPSYG and CDR2 QGSYDQQN (reference sequence). The CDR3 is made up of 15 amino acids. CDR3 protein: CAVRLSSWGLDKLIF. CDR3 in DNA: TGTGCAGTGAGATTGTCCTCCTGGGGGTTAGATAAACTCATCTTT.

Note on this clone: A far larger clone differs by one base, so this is likely a read error. The sample carries other DNA sequences with the same CDR3. The rearrangement joins TRDV1 to TRDJ1; a weak D match, TRDD2 (6 bases). Trimming cost V 9 bases and J 4 bases, with 30 bases left between them. CDR3 length equals 18 residues. Germline V lookup: CDR1 TSWWSYY, CDR2 QGS. The CDR3, as DNA: TGTGCTCTCGGGTTAAAACCTTCCGGTACGCACAGTGGCGATAAACTCATCTTT. Its protein product is CALGLKPSGTHSGDKLIF.

As regards this clone: This probably arose from a read error, given a far larger clone one base away. Different DNA sequences within this sample yield the same CDR3. The chain recombines TRDV1 with TRDJ3, with a possible D match to TRDD3 (5 bases). Germline CDR1 TSWWSYY, CDR2 QGS. The CDR3 extends over 27 amino acids. The V and J ends lost 6 bases and 0 bases respectively, with 42 bases between them. Here the CDR3 DNA reads TGTGCTCTTGGCCCCGGGCCCCATTACGTTTTTTCGAGGGGGTTTCAAATGACCTCCTGGGACACCCGACAGATGTTTTTC. Its translation is CALGPGPHYVFSRGFQMTSWDTRQMFF.

This clone has a handful of counts. A far larger clone is one nucleotide away, so this likely arose from a read error. Other DNA sequences in this specimen translate into the identical CDR3. V and J are TRAV38-2/DV8 and TRDJ1, with D maybe TRDD3 (6 bases). V was trimmed by 9 bases and J by 1 base, leaving 31 bases between them. This CDR3 contains 19 residues. Germline V gene lookup returns CDR1 TSESDYY and CDR2 QEAYKQQN. The CDR3 DNA sequence: TGTGCTTTCATGAAACCACAGGGTGGCGGGTGGGGGTTCACCGATAAACTCATCTTT. Its translation is CAFMKPQGGGWGFTDKLIF.

This clone occurred a few times. With only one base between it and a far larger clone, this is likely a read error. Within the sample, other DNA sequences also encode this same CDR3. V gene TRDV1 combines with J gene TRDJ1; TRDD3 matches 8 bases. This CDR3 is 18 amino acids long. Germline V CDR1 and CDR2: TSWWSYY, QGS. The CDR3 DNA follows: TGTGCTCTCGGGGGACAGGCTGGGGGGGATAAGACGACCGATAAACTCATCTTT. It yields the protein CALGGQAGGDKTTDKLIF.

This clone counts as medium-sized (0.01 to 0.1%). This likely stems from a read error, as it lies one base from a far larger clone. The chain employs TRDV2 and TRDJ1; 11 bases match TRDD3. Germline V gives CDR1 GEAIGNYY, CDR2 EKD. The CDR3 consists of 17 residues. J lost 3 bases, V lost 0 bases, and 8 bases had no gene match. CDR3 sequence (DNA): TGTGCCTGTGACACCCTACGACTGGGGGATAACGCCGATAAACTCATCTTT. Protein product: CACDTLRLGDNADKLIF.

This clone was observed a few times. This DNA translates differently at residue 11 from the TCRdb protein, which is that of a much larger clone; a read error is likely, and the protein shown is the DNA's own translation. This chain connects TRDV1 to TRDJ1, with TRDD3 matching over 12 bases. The CDR3 consists of 22 residues. Trimming took 2 bases from V and 3 from J; bases not matched to a gene: 22. Germline CDR1 TSWWSYY, CDR2 QGS. CDR3 bases: TGTGCTCTTGGGGAAGGAGTGTGGGGAAAGGATCTGGGGGATACGCGGGCCGATAAACTCATCTTT. Translation: CALGEGVWGKDLGDTRADKLIF.

This clone was recorded a few times. This DNA's translation and the protein TCRdb lists, from a much larger clone, do not match at residue 9, likely due to a read error; the protein shown is translated from the DNA. V gene TRDV2 combines with J gene TRDJ1; 8 bases are shared with TRDD3. V gave up 0 bases and J gave up 4 bases; unmatched junction bases: 18. Germline V lookup: CDR1 GEAIGNYY, CDR2 EKD. The CDR3 extends over 19 amino acids. The CDR3 loop is CACDTLLQVSTGGFDKLIF. DNA for the CDR3: TGTGCCTGTGACACCCTCCTTCAAGTCAGTACTGGGGGGTTCGATAAACTCATCTTT.

This clone was observed a handful of times. This is likely an artifact of a read error, given a far larger clone one base away. The sample contains more than one DNA sequence encoding this CDR3. J is TRDJ1 and V is TRDV1, with TRDD3 identical over 8 bases. Germline V gene data show CDR1 as TSWWSYY and CDR2 as QGS. The CDR3 has 18 amino acids. The CDR3 sequence is CALGGQAGGDKTTDKLIF. CDR3 nucleotides: TGTGCTCTTGGGGGACAGGCTGGGGGGGATAAGACGACCGATAAGCTCATCTTT.

Note on this clone: TCRdb's listed protein matches a much larger clone and diverges from this DNA's translation at residue 13, likely through a read error; the protein shown comes from the DNA. The V gene is TRDV1, the J gene TRDJ1, with 7 bases lining up with TRDD3. From germline, CDR1 is TSWWSYY and CDR2 QGS. V shed 0 bases, J shed 4 bases, and the junction held 20 bases outside the gene matches. The length of the CDR3 is 20 residues. The CDR3 DNA follows: TGTGCTCTTGGGGAACTAGAATACCCTCGCCGTACTAGGGGATACGATAAACTCATCTTT. It codes for CALGELEYPRRTRGYDKLIF.

In this sample, this clone turned up a few times. A far larger clone is one base from this, pointing to a likely read error. Other DNA sequences of this sample code for an identical CDR3. CDR3 DNA: TGTGCTCTTGGGGAGCTAGAATACCCTCGCCGTACTGGGGGATACGATAAACTCATCTTT. Protein product: CALGELEYPRRTGGYDKLIF. The chain has TRDV1 and TRDJ1; 11 nucleotides match TRDD3. From germline, CDR1 is TSWWSYY and CDR2 QGS. V trimming: 3 bases; J trimming: 4 bases; junction bases outside the gene matches: 19. The CDR3 has 20 amino acids.

This clone was seen more than once but under ten times. TCRdb lists the protein of a much larger clone for this DNA, which differs at residue 10, so this is likely a read error; the protein given here is translated from the DNA itself. The chain has TRDV2 and TRDJ1; 7 nucleotides align to TRDD3. Per the germline V gene, CDR1 is GEAIGNYY and CDR2 is EKD. The CDR3 consists of 17 residues. V lost 0 bases and J lost 0; bases outside the gene matches: 9. The CDR3 region is CACDTLRLGHNTDKLIF. CDR3 DNA sequence: TGTGCCTGTGACACCCTACGACTGGGGCATAACACCGATAAACTCATCTTT.

This clone was seen a few times. A single base is all that separates this from a far larger clone, so a read error is likely. Other DNA sequences in the sample encode the same CDR3. This chain connects TRDV2 to TRDJ1, with TRDD3 matching 13 bases. Per the germline V gene, CDR1 is GEAIGNYY and CDR2 is EKD. V was pared by 2 bases and J by 4 bases, with 30 bases of the junction left unmatched. This CDR3 region has 24 residues. This CDR3 reads CACDSLNWGIRDQGEGWALDKLIF. The CDR3 DNA is TGTGCCTGTGACAGCCTTAACTGGGGGATACGCGATCAGGGTGAAGGTTGGGCGCTCGATAAACTCATCTTT.

As concerns this clone: For this DNA, TCRdb reports the protein of a much larger clone, which diverges at residue 12, most likely from a read error; the protein presented here is translated directly from the DNA. This chain connects TRDV2 to TRDJ1, with 13 bases matching TRDD3. The CDR3 has 24 residues. With 2 bases clipped from V and 4 bases from J, the junction kept 30 bases outside the gene matches. The germline CDR1 and CDR2 sequences are GEAIGNYY and EKD. The CDR3: CACDSLNWGIRNQGEGWALDKLIF. The DNA for the CDR3 is TGTGCCTGTGACAGCCTTAACTGGGGGATACGCAATCAGGGCGAAGGTTGGGCGCTCGATAAACTCATCTTT.

This clone was counted between two and nine times. This sequence is one base from a far larger clone and is likely a read error. This specimen includes other DNA sequences encoding the same CDR3. The V call is TRAV38-2/DV8, the J call TRDJ1, with 12 positions matching TRDD3. Germline lookup yields CDR1 TSESDYY and CDR2 QEAYKQQN. V dropped 0 bases and J dropped 0; count of bases not matched to a gene: 15. The CDR3 totals 21 residues. DNA of the CDR3: TGTGCTTATAGGAGCGCAATACTGGGGGATACTTATACATGGTACACCGATAAACTCATCTTT. Its translation is CAYRSAILGDTYTWYTDKLIF.

In this sample, this clone turned up a few times. A far bigger clonotype differs at one base, so this is likely a read error. Additional DNA sequences in this sample encode the identical CDR3. The CDR3 DNA reads as TGTGCCTGTGACACCCTACTGGGGGACCCTTTCTTGACCGATAAACTCATCTTT. It translates to CACDTLLGDPFLTDKLIF. The J gene is TRDJ1, the V gene TRDV2; TRDD3 aligns across 9 bases. This CDR3 is 18 amino acids long. The V gene end was trimmed by 0 bases and the J gene end by 2 bases; junction bases not matched to a gene: 12. CDR1 and CDR2 (germline): GEAIGNYY, EKD.

In this sample, this clone is medium-sized. A far more abundant clone sits one base away, making this likely a read error. The chain joins TRDV2 to TRDJ1; a possible D gene is TRDD2 (5 bases). V was cut by 1 base and J by 0 bases, with 26 bases left in between. The CDR3 runs 20 residues. Germline V CDR1 and CDR2: GEAIGNYY, EKD. CDR3 coding DNA: TGTGCCTGTGACACTATGAGCTCCTATAGAGCCAACTATTACACCGATAAACTCATCTTT. Translated: CACDTMSSYRANYYTDKLIF.

This clone turned up a few times. The translation of this DNA and the TCRdb protein of a much larger clone differ at residue 12, probably owing to a read error; the protein shown here is translated from the DNA. Other DNA sequences within the sample encode an identical CDR3. The chain couples TRDV2 to TRDJ1; the match to TRDD3 covers 9 bases. CDR3 size: 15 residues. Germline V gene data show CDR1 as GEAIGNYY and CDR2 as EKD. CDR3 nucleotide sequence: TGTGCCTGTGACACCGTGGGGGATATCGGCGATAATCTCATCTTT. Translating gives CACDTVGDIGDNLIF.

In its sample, this clone was seen a few times. The TCRdb protein comes from a much larger clone and disagrees with this DNA's translation at residue 11, likely due to a read error; the protein given here is derived from the DNA. The same CDR3 is also encoded by other DNA sequences in this sample. V usage is TRDV2 and J usage is TRDJ1, with 8 positions matching TRDD3. The V gene's germline CDR1 is GEAIGNYY and CDR2 EKD. The J segment lost 6 bases and the V segment lost 5 bases, leaving 13 bases of the junction unmatched. The CDR3 length is 15 residues. The CDR3 DNA follows: TGTGCCTGTGTAACGGGGGGGATATGGACCAATAAACTCATCTTT. This gives the protein CACVTGGIWTNKLIF.

Comment on this clone: The mismatch at residue 6 between this DNA's translation and the TCRdb protein of a much larger clone likely reflects a read error; the protein shown is translated from the DNA. The chain uses TRDV1 and TRDJ1; 8 nucleotides line up with TRDD3. Germline values: CDR1 TSWWSYY, CDR2 QGS. This CDR3 comprises 24 residues. The V segment lost 2 bases and the J segment 0 bases; nucleotides outside the gene matches: 29. The DNA for the CDR3 is TGTGCTCTTGGGGAATGTTTGGTCGCCAATTTCATAACTGGGGGCCCGAAGTACACCGATAAACTCATCTTT. Its translation is CALGECLVANFITGGPKYTDKLIF.

Regarding this clone: For this DNA, TCRdb reports the protein of a much larger clone, which diverges at residue 5, most likely from a read error; the protein presented here is translated directly from the DNA. The chain is built from TRDV2 and TRDJ1; 8 bases fit TRDD3. The CDR3 sequence is 19 residues long. The germline V gene encodes CDR1 GEAIGNYY and CDR2 EKD. V was pared by 2 bases and J by 4 bases, with 20 bases of the junction left unmatched. This chain's CDR3 is CACDSLLQASTGGFDKLIF. The CDR3 DNA is TGTGCCTGTGACAGCCTCCTTCAAGCCAGTACTGGGGGGTTCGATAAACTCATCTTT.

In the case of this clone: A far larger clone is just one base off, so this is likely a read error. Distinct nucleotide sequences in the sample also encode this CDR3. The chain links TRDV2 to TRDJ1; TRDD3 matches 10 bases. V shed 3 bases, J shed 9 bases, and the junction held 12 bases outside the gene matches. The length of the CDR3 is 15 residues. The germline V gene has CDR1 GEAIGNYY and CDR2 EKD. CDR3 nucleotide sequence: TGTGCCTGTGACCCACTGGGGGATGGGGATGCAGAACTCATCTTT. This encodes CACDPLGDGDAELIF.